The present entry profiles one T cell receptor (beta chain) with its context. Its cognate antigen is unknown. The data were produced by immunoSEQ multiplex PCR, yet TCRdb's version contains in-frame clones alone and is incomplete. The profile covers roughly 100,000 clones, with about nine tenths appearing a single time and 35% to 50% taken by the ten largest. This sample was taken from a study of T cell responses to AZD1222 COVID-19 vaccine. Germline assignment: CDR1 SNHLY and CDR2 FYNNEI. The CDR3 totals 13 residues. With 5 bases clipped from V and 10 bases from J, the junction kept 7 bases outside the gene matches. Study-wide findings and caveats: Spike-specific TCR breadth and depth rose after two AZD1222 doses.

The material was peripheral blood, obtained on day 0 of AZD1222 vaccination. This TCR came from an adult in good health. The chain has TRBV2 and TRBJ1-1; 10 bases are a match to TRBD1. CDR3 residues: CASSQTGTGVAFF. CDR3 nucleotide sequence: TGTGCCAGCAGTCAAACCGGGACAGGGGTAGCTTTCTTT.